The entry below gives a single TCR beta chain sequence along with its context. The antigen remains unidentified. Method: immunoSEQ multiplex PCR; TCRdb's copy keeps in-frame clones and lacks some. This table has 22,000 or so clones, around 75% appearing once. This sample stems from a study of CD4 T cells in relation to SARS-CoV-2 and coronaviruses. Study summary: PBMCs were cultured with antigen for roughly 10 days before TCR beta sequencing.

Germline-derived CDR1 and CDR2 are MNHEY and SMNVEV (reference sequence). Unmatched junction bases numbered 14, after V lost 5 bases and J lost 9 bases. This CDR3 comprises 16 residues. Study-wide results and limits: In roughly 61% of donors, memory CD4+ clonotypes crossrecognized SARS-CoV-2 and at least one common cold coronavirus spike. No donor gave both pre-pandemic and post-infection samples.

CD4+ T cells from unexposed donors were obtained before the COVID-19 pandemic (2011-2018). Isolation of CD4+ T cells took place after less than twelve days in culture. As cell numbers allowed, unexposed-donor CD4+ T cells faced SARS-CoV-2 S/N and four cold-coronavirus spikes. The sample was CD4+ T cells from PBMCs, cultured in vitro. This chain connects TRBV27 to TRBJ2-1; 9 bases are shared with TRBD1. The origin of this receptor is a human donor in good health. CDR3 in DNA: TGTGCCAGCAGTCATCCCTCCGGGACAGGGATTGGTGAGCAGTTCTTC. Its translation is CASSHPSGTGIGEQFF.